A selection of T cell receptor beta chains follows, all from one sample in a study of Tregs in tolerant kidney transplant recipients. Generated by immunoSEQ multiplex PCR, the TCRdb table keeps only in-frame clones and is missing some. The sample has 50,000 to 80,000 clones, nearly 98% seen once. The source material was Tregs from blood, sampled before the transplant. The receptors were gathered from a human donor who received a combined kidney and bone marrow transplant. The CDR3 runs from the conserved cysteine through the conserved F or W. A D gene is named only where the DNA matches it firmly. Rows may omit the clone size; those that give it use once, few, many or a size class.

NA,TRBV11-2,TRBJ2-5,TRBD2,CASSLEYTSVQETQYF,TGTGCCAGCAGCTTAGAGTATACTAGCGTCCAAGAGACCCAGTACTTC
once,TRBV19,TRBJ1-1,NA,CASSILNRDTEAFF,TGTGCCAGTAGTATACTAAACAGGGACACTGAAGCTTTCTTT
NA,TRBV7-3,TRBJ2-7,TRBD1,CASSLNPGQENEQYF,TGTGCCAGCAGCTTAAACCCGGGACAGGAAAACGAGCAGTACTTC
NA,TRBV30,TRBJ2-2,TRBD2,CAWSRVAGTGELFF,TGTGCCTGGAGTAGGGTAGCGGGAACCGGGGAGCTGTTTTTT
NA,TRBV30,TRBJ1-2,TRBD1,CASPRGQETYGYTF,TGTGCCTCCCCCCGAGGACAGGAAACATATGGCTACACCTTC
NA,TRBV9,TRBJ1-1,TRBD1,CASSAVSDRVGTEAFF,TGTGCCAGCAGCGCGGTGTCGGACAGGGTTGGCACTGAAGCTTTCTTT
NA,TRBV29-1,TRBJ2-7,NA,CSVRVSYEQYF,TGCAGCGTTCGGGTTTCCTACGAGCAGTACTTC
once,TRBV7-3,TRBJ2-1,TRBD2,CASSLRGGGPYHEQFF,TGTGCCAGCAGCTTAAGGGGGGGAGGGCCTTACCATGAGCAGTTCTTC
NA,TRBV4-2,TRBJ2-2,TRBD2,CASSLQTSGVGELFF,TGTGCCAGCAGCCTTCAGACTAGCGGGGTCGGGGAGCTGTTTTTT
NA,TRBV5-1,TRBJ1-1,NA,CASSLRTKNTEAFF,TGCGCCAGCAGCTTGAGGACAAAGAACACTGAAGCTTTCTTT
NA,TRBV5-1,TRBJ2-1,NA,CASSSRTTKYNEQFF,TGCGCCAGCAGCTCCAGGACTACCAAGTACAATGAGCAGTTCTTC
NA,TRBV9,TRBJ1-3,NA,CASSVEGVSGNTIYF,TGTGCCAGCAGCGTCGAGGGGGTCTCTGGAAACACCATATATTTT
once,TRBV7-8,TRBJ1-1,NA,CASSAYFMNTEAFF,TGTGCCAGCAGCGCTTACTTCATGAACACTGAAGCTTTCTTT
NA,TRBV4-2,TRBJ2-1,TRBD1,CASSQDSGDRVSNEQFF,TGTGCCAGCAGCCAAGATTCCGGGGACAGGGTATCAAATGAGCAGTTCTTC
NA,TRBV7-2,TRBJ2-1,TRBD2,CASSLGGGAGYNEQFF,TGTGCCAGCAGCTTAGGCGGGGGAGCGGGTTACAATGAGCAGTTCTTC
NA,TRBV18,TRBJ2-3,TRBD2,CASSPLAGGRITDTQYF,TGTGCCAGCTCACCACTTGCGGGGGGGCGTATCACAGATACGCAGTATTTT
NA,TRBV7-9,TRBJ2-1,NA,CASSLRGSLSYNEQFF,TGTGCCAGCAGCTTAAGAGGAAGCCTTTCCTACAATGAGCAGTTCTTC
NA,TRBV5-6,TRBJ1-1,NA,CASSLVFLNTEAFF,TGTGCCAGCAGCTTGGTGTTCTTGAACACTGAAGCTTTCTTT
NA,TRBV5-1,TRBJ2-3,NA,CASRTSTDTQYF,TGCGCCAGCAGAACTAGCACAGATACGCAGTATTTT
NA,TRBV2,TRBJ2-1,TRBD1,CASKGVRTGGHNEQFF,TGTGCCAGCAAGGGGGTCCGGACAGGGGGCCACAATGAGCAGTTCTTC
NA,TRBV6-5,TRBJ1-6,NA,CASRRGNSPLHF,TGTGCCAGCAGAAGGGGGAATTCACCCCTCCACTTT
NA,TRBV5-1,TRBJ2-5,TRBD1,CASSLRQGAGRETQYF,TGCGCCAGCAGCTTGCGACAGGGGGCGGGCCGGGAGACCCAGTACTTC
NA,TRBV2,TRBJ1-2,NA,CASNMDSEYYGYTF,TGTGCCAGCAATATGGACAGCGAATACTATGGCTACACCTTC
NA,TRBV5-1,TRBJ2-1,NA,CASSASWSGEQFF,TGCGCCAGCAGCGCCTCATGGAGCGGTGAGCAGTTCTTC
NA,TRBV4-2,TRBJ2-1,NA,CASTRGLNNNEQFF,TGTGCCAGCACCCGGGGACTCAACAACAATGAGCAGTTCTTC
NA,TRBV5-8,TRBJ2-1,TRBD2,CASSLDLGLAIDNEQFF,TGTGCCAGCAGCTTGGACCTAGGACTAGCGATAGACAATGAGCAGTTCTTC
NA,TRBV4-1,TRBJ2-1,TRBD2,CASSQAGLAGVFEQFF,TGCGCCAGCAGCCAAGCAGGACTAGCGGGAGTGTTTGAGCAGTTCTTC
NA,TRBV14,TRBJ1-3,NA,CASSQVYRYSGNTIYF,TGTGCCAGCAGCCAAGTATACAGATACTCTGGAAACACCATATATTTT
NA,TRBV18,TRBJ1-1,TRBD1,CASSSWDRGNTEAFF,TGTGCCAGCTCATCCTGGGACAGGGGGAACACTGAAGCTTTCTTT
NA,TRBV5-6,TRBJ1-5,NA,CASSLRGLYSNQPQHF,TGTGCCAGCAGCTTGCGCGGTTTGTATAGCAATCAGCCCCAGCATTTT
NA,TRBV5-4,TRBJ1-1,NA,CASSSPTGNTEAFF,TGTGCCAGCAGCAGTCCCACAGGGAACACTGAAGCTTTCTTT
NA,TRBV19,TRBJ2-1,NA,CASSISRGQRFKFF,TGTGCCAGTAGTATATCTAGAGGGCAGCGGTTCAAGTTCTTC
NA,TRBV4-1,TRBJ2-7,TRBD2,CASSQGTSGFYEQYF,TGCGCCAGCAGCCAAGGGACTAGCGGTTTCTACGAGCAGTACTTC
NA,TRBV14,TRBJ1-2,NA,CASSQERTSRRGYTF,TGTGCCAGCAGCCAAGAGAGGACCTCTAGGAGGGGCTACACCTTC
NA,TRBV2,TRBJ2-2,TRBD1,CASSTPTPFMTGGYTGELFF,TGTGCCAGCAGTACTCCAACTCCCTTTATGACAGGGGGGTACACCGGGGAGCTGTTTTTT
NA,TRBV11-1,TRBJ2-2,NA,CASSWGTTGELFF,TGTGCCAGCAGCTGGGGGACTACCGGGGAGCTGTTTTTT
once,TRBV5-1,TRBJ1-1,NA,CASSWGGTSNTEAFF,TGCGCCAGCAGCTGGGGTGGGACAAGTAACACTGAAGCTTTCTTT
NA,TRBV4-3,TRBJ1-5,TRBD1,CASSRGTEGNQPQHF,TGCGCCAGCAGCCGCGGGACAGAGGGCAATCAGCCCCAGCATTTT
NA,TRBV27,TRBJ2-7,NA,CASSSPLLYEQYF,TGTGCCAGCAGTTCCCCTCTCCTCTACGAGCAGTACTTC
NA,TRBV5-8,TRBJ1-2,TRBD1,CASTGGVYGYTF,TGTGCCAGCACAGGGGGCGTCTATGGCTACACCTTC